Listed here are 16 T cell receptor beta chains from one sample, sequenced in a study of cytotoxic CD8 clonotypes in ibrutinib-treated CLL. The table came from immunoSEQ multiplex PCR; TCRdb's copy has only in-frame clones and leaves some out. Seen here are 35,000 or so clones, 60% to 80% observed once, and the top ten hold around 15%. The material was PBMCs, obtained at disease progression, from a patient treated with ibrutinib. The receptors were gathered from a human donor with chronic lymphocytic leukemia.

The chain links TRBV2 to TRBJ2-7; TRBD1 aligns across 7 bases. Trimming at V came to 7 bases and at J to 2 bases, leaving 5 bases not matched to a gene. In germline, CDR1 is SNHLY, CDR2 FYNNEI. This CDR3 region has 13 residues. CDR3: CASKGGSTYEQYF. DNA for the CDR3: TGTGCCAGCAAAGGGGGCAGCACCTACGAGCAGTACTTC.

There are a few counts of this clone. The chain employs TRBV29-1 and TRBJ1-2; 10 bases align to TRBD1. Germline V gene sequence: CDR1 SQVTM, CDR2 ANQGSEA. V trimming: 7 bases; J trimming: 3 bases; junction bases outside the gene matches: 5. CDR3 size: 13 residues. The CDR3 is CSAGTGVDYGYTF. CDR3 nucleotides: TGCAGCGCCGGGACAGGGGTGGACTATGGCTACACCTTC.

V usage is TRBV5-1 and J usage is TRBJ1-2, with D possibly being TRBD1 (5 bases). Trimming took off 4 bases at V and 0 bases at J, with 10 bases between the two ends. CDR1 and CDR2 (germline): SGHRS, YFSETQ. The CDR3 is made up of 14 amino acids. The CDR3 sequence is CASSRDVSNYGYTF. The CDR3 DNA follows: TGCGCCAGCAGCAGGGACGTTTCTAACTATGGCTACACCTTC.

In this sample, this clone turned up a few times. V and J are TRBV27 and TRBJ2-2; D is tentatively TRBD1 or TRBD2 (6 bases each). This CDR3 spans 17 amino acids. Trimming removed 1 base from V and 6 bases from J, with 18 bases in between. Looked up from germline, CDR1 is MNHEY and CDR2 is SMNVEV (reference sequence). CDR3 residues: CASSLLSVTGAPGELFF. The CDR3 DNA reads TGTGCCAGCAGTTTATTGTCGGTGACGGGGGCCCCCGGGGAGCTGTTTTTT.

CDR3 sequence reads: CAISEPTGCEKLFF. For the CDR3, the DNA is TGTGCCATCAGTGAACCTACAGGGTGCGAAAAACTGTTTTTT. V is TRBV10-3 and J is TRBJ1-4, with a tentative D call TRBD1 (6 bases). From germline, CDR1 is ENHRY and CDR2 SYGVKD. V dropped 3 bases and J dropped 8 bases, with 13 bases sitting between them. CDR3 length: 14 residues.

This clone was counted only a few times. This chain connects TRBV25-1 to TRBJ2-7, with a possible D match to TRBD1 (6 bases). The CDR3 is 15 residues long. V was shortened by 7 bases and J by 5 bases, with 21 bases between the two germline ends. The germline gives CDR1 MGHDK, CDR2 SYGVNS. The CDR3 nucleotides read TGTGCCAGCACCAAGAAGACAGGTTCGGCTCACGAGCAGTACTTC. It specifies CASTKKTGSAHEQYF.

Only a few counts were recorded for this clone. The rearrangement joins TRBV6-1 to TRBJ2-1, with 7 nucleotides matching TRBD1. With 1 base clipped from V and 4 bases from J, the junction kept 7 bases outside the gene matches. Per germline, CDR1 MNHNS and CDR2 SASEGT. The CDR3 spans 16 residues. The CDR3 region has the DNA TGTGCCAGCAGTGAAGTGGCAGGGGGAGCTTACAATGAGCAGTTCTTC. This codes for CASSEVAGGAYNEQFF.

V usage is TRBV7-9 and J usage is TRBJ2-1; D unresolved. This CDR3 spans 15 amino acids. CDR1 SEHNR and CDR2 FQNEAQ come from the germline V gene (reference sequence). Trimming took off 5 bases at V and 1 base at J, with 12 bases between the two ends. CDR3 coding DNA: TGTGCCAGCAGCAGCCTGGGGAAGTCCTACAATGAGCAGTTCTTC. Residues: CASSSLGKSYNEQFF. Full variable domain (rest looked up from reference TRBV7-9 and TRBJ2-1): DTGVSQNPRHKITKRGQNVTFRCDPISEHNRLYWYRQTLGQGPEFLTYFQNEAQLEKSRLLSDRFSAERPKGSFSTLEIQRTEQGDSAMYLCASSSLGKSYNEQFFGPGTRLTVL.

The CDR3 protein is CASSPTGVRGYEQYF. CDR3 nucleotides: TGCGCCAGCAGCCCAACGGGGGTCCGGGGCTACGAGCAGTACTTC. The chain couples TRBV5-1 to TRBJ2-7, with a tentative D call TRBD2 (6 bases). The germline CDR1 and CDR2 sequences are SGHRS and YFSETQ. V lost 4 bases and J lost 3, with 17 bases in between. This CDR3 spans 15 amino acids.

J is TRBJ1-5 and V is TRBV27; D remains unclear. Per the germline V gene, CDR1 is MNHEY and CDR2 is SMNVEV (reference sequence). The CDR3 covers 13 residues. V lost 4 bases and J 1 base, leaving 5 bases between the germline ends. The CDR3 DNA follows: TGTGCCAGCAGTTGGCAGAGCAATCAGCCCCAGCATTTT. Its protein is CASSWQSNQPQHF.

This clone was recorded only once. The genes are TRBV5-1 and TRBJ1-1, with 7 bases lining up with TRBD1. The V gene end was trimmed by 4 bases and the J gene end by 6 bases; junction bases not matched to a gene: 12. The CDR3 loop spans 15 amino acids. From germline, CDR1 is SGHRS and CDR2 YFSETQ. The CDR3 loop is CASSNPGQLRAEAFF. The DNA of the CDR3 is TGCGCCAGCAGCAACCCGGGACAGCTTAGAGCTGAAGCTTTCTTT.

The J gene is TRBJ2-5, the V gene TRBV5-1; no firm D call. Germline V gene data show CDR1 as SGHRS and CDR2 as YFSETQ. Between the trimmed V and J ends, which lost 4 bases and 5 bases, there was a span of 15 bases. This CDR3 comprises 14 residues. CDR3 sequence: CASSLGFVGETQYF. The CDR3 DNA reads as TGCGCCAGCAGCCTTGGCTTCGTTGGGGAGACCCAGTACTTC.

This clone was detected only a few times. The CDR3, as DNA: TGCGCCAGCAGCTTGATTCTCACTAGCGGGAACACCTACAATGAGCAGTTCTTC. It translates to CASSLILTSGNTYNEQFF. The J gene is TRBJ2-1, the V gene TRBV5-1; 10 nucleotides align to TRBD2. Trimming removed 1 base from V and 2 bases from J; junction bases left unmatched: 9. Germline CDR1 is SGHRS and CDR2 is YFSETQ. This CDR3 spans 18 amino acids.

The chain carries TRBV2 and TRBJ1-1; possible D gene TRBD1, 5 bases. The CDR3 contains 12 residues. V shed 7 bases and J shed 6 bases, with 12 bases lying between them. Germline V gene lookup returns CDR1 SNHLY and CDR2 FYNNEI. Written as DNA, the CDR3 is TGTGCCAGCAACCCGACAGTATCTGAAGCTTTCTTT. Translated: CASNPTVSEAFF.

The chain employs TRBV2 and TRBJ2-3; TRBD2 might be the D (6 bases). The CDR3 spans 11 residues. Trimming pared 6 bases from V and 5 bases from J, leaving 6 bases between. Germline V gives CDR1 SNHLY, CDR2 FYNNEI. The CDR3 region has the DNA TGTGCCAGCAGGCGGGAAGATACGCAGTATTTT. This encodes CASRREDTQYF. Based on the CDR3 plus reference TRBV2 and TRBJ2-3, the full variable domain is EPEVTQTPSHQVTQMGQEVILRCVPISNHLYFYWYRQILGQKVEFLVSFYNNEISEKSEIFDDQFSVERPDGSNFTLKIRSTKLEDSAMYFCASRREDTQYFGPGTRLTVL.

The chain has TRBV6-1 and TRBJ2-7; TRBD1 aligns across 8 bases. This CDR3 is built from 15 residues. V lost 1 base and J lost 1; bases outside the gene matches: 3. CDR1 MNHNS and CDR2 SASEGT come from the germline V gene. The CDR3 is CASSEVGDRSYEQYF. The CDR3 DNA follows: TGTGCCAGCAGTGAAGTTGGGGACAGGTCCTACGAGCAGTACTTC.